This T cell receptor beta chain was captured by sequencing in a study of shared clonotypes between healthy human individuals. The assay ran at deep level. Some clones are missing from TCRdb's copy, which holds only in-frame ones; the method was immunoSEQ multiplex PCR. The table lists 2,100,000 or so clones, approximately 94% of them singletons. CD4+ cells underwent separation, giving CD45RA+ naive and CD45RA-negative memory subsets. V dropped 5 bases and J dropped 3; count of bases not matched to a gene: 2. CDR3 length: 13 amino acids. Germline-derived CDR1 and CDR2 are MNHNY and SVGAGI (reference sequence).

V gene TRBV6-6 combines with J gene TRBJ2-7, with TRBD1 matching over 9 bases. Sequenced: naive CD4+ T cells sorted from blood. Subset specified: CD45RA+ positively selected. The receptor was derived from a man in his late teens or twenties in good health. CDR3 DNA sequence: TGTGCCAGCAGTGGGACAGGGAGCTACGAGCAGTACTTC. It is translated as CASSGTGSYEQYF.